This T cell receptor beta chain was identified during a study of beta chain features in type 1 diabetes. The study reverse transcribed the entire isolated RNA, so it sequenced expressed TCRB transcripts. Profiled with immunoSEQ multiplex PCR; TCRdb holds only in-frame clones, not every one. The sample contains 110,000 or so clones, roughly 40% of which appear only once. Unmatched junction bases numbered 6, after V lost 5 bases and J lost 2 bases. Germline loops: CDR1 SGHTA, CDR2 FQGTGA. The CDR3 spans 15 residues. The chain is built from TRBV7-3 and TRBJ2-5; TRBD1 matches at 9 bases. The origin of this receptor is a woman younger than 35 in good health. The sequenced sample consisted of stem cell memory CD4+ T cells from blood. CDR3 coding DNA: TGTGCCAGCAGCCCAAACGGACAGGGGCAAGAGACCCAGTACTTC. Protein product: CASSPNGQGQETQYF.